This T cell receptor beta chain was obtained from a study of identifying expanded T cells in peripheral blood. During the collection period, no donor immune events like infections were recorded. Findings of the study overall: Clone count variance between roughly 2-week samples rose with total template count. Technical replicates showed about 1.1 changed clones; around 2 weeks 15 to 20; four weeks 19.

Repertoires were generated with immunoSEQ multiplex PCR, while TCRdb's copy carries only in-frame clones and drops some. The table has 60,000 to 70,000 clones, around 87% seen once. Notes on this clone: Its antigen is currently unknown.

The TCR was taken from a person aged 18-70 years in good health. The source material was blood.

The CDR3 loop reads CASSLAAFSLLGEAFF. As DNA, the CDR3 is TGTGCCAGCAGCTTAGCGGCATTTTCTCTCTTAGGTGAAGCTTTCTTT. The rearrangement links TRBV7-8 to TRBJ1-1; no clear D. Germline V gene data show CDR1 as SGHVS and CDR2 as FQNEAQ. V lost 0 bases, J lost 7 bases, and 18 bases lay in between. The CDR3 totals 16 residues.